The rows below give T cell receptor beta chains drawn from one sample of a study of OX40 agonist ivuxolimab in advanced cancers. The data were produced by immunoSEQ multiplex PCR, yet TCRdb's version contains in-frame clones alone and is incomplete. There are 150,000 to 190,000 clones in the sample; 94% occur only once, and approximately 0.3% lies in the top ten. Sequenced material: CD4+ or CD8+ T cells sorted from blood, taken in a trial of the OX40 agonist ivuxolimab. These receptors were obtained from an adult with an advanced solid tumor such as melanoma, head and neck, liver or kidney cancer. Each CDR3 is given with its conserved first and last residue. D genes are given only for firm matches. Rows give clone size only sometimes, using once, few, many, or a class for an expanded clone.

D: NA; V: TRBV19; size: NA; J: TRBJ1-5; CDR3: CASSITGTDQPQHF; DNA: TGTGCCAGTAGTATAACTGGGACTGATCAGCCCCAGCATTTT
D: TRBD1; V: TRBV29-1; size: NA; J: TRBJ1-5; CDR3: CSASGTGSRNSNQPQHF; DNA: TGCAGCGCCTCCGGGACAGGGTCACGAAATAGCAATCAGCCCCAGCATTTT
D: NA; V: TRBV7-9; size: NA; J: TRBJ2-1; CDR3: CASSLVVRGPAYNEQFF; DNA: TGTGCCAGCAGCTTAGTAGTCCGTGGCCCAGCCTACAATGAGCAGTTCTTC
D: NA; V: TRBV30; size: NA; J: TRBJ1-4; CDR3: CAWSLLSTNEKLFF; DNA: TGTGCCTGGAGTCTTTTGTCAACTAATGAAAAACTGTTTTTT
D: TRBD1; V: TRBV18; size: once; J: TRBJ2-2; CDR3: CASSPKGQGALGTGELFF; DNA: TGTGCCAGCTCACCAAAGGGACAGGGGGCGCTTGGAACCGGGGAGCTGTTTTTT
D: NA; V: TRBV27; size: NA; J: TRBJ2-6; CDR3: CASSFSGANVLTF; DNA: TGTGCCAGCAGTTTTTCTGGGGCCAACGTCCTGACTTTC
D: NA; V: TRBV5-6; size: NA; J: TRBJ1-3; CDR3: CASRDTFSGNTIYF; DNA: TGTGCCAGCAGGGACACCTTCTCTGGAAACACCATATATTTT
D: NA; V: TRBV6-6; size: NA; J: TRBJ2-7; CDR3: CASSPMPGGRTYEQYF; DNA: TGTGCCAGCAGCCCTATGCCCGGGGGAAGGACCTACGAGCAGTACTTC
D: TRBD1; V: TRBV25-1; size: once; J: TRBJ1-2; CDR3: CASSEGFGTGQQFSGYTF; DNA: TGTGCCAGCAGTGAGGGGTTTGGGACAGGGCAGCAATTCTCGGGCTACACCTTC
D: TRBD1; V: TRBV5-1; size: NA; J: TRBJ2-2; CDR3: CASSPGQGPGELFF; DNA: TGCGCCAGCAGCCCCGGACAGGGTCCCGGGGAGCTGTTTTTT
D: NA; V: TRBV7-8; size: NA; J: TRBJ1-1; CDR3: CASSLVSRTDEAFF; DNA: TGTGCCAGCAGCTTAGTCTCCAGGACAGATGAAGCTTTCTTT
D: NA; V: TRBV6-5; size: NA; J: TRBJ1-5; CDR3: CASSYLTGYQPQHF; DNA: TGTGCCAGCAGTTACTTAACAGGGTATCAGCCCCAGCATTTT
D: NA; V: TRBV5-1; size: NA; J: TRBJ2-3; CDR3: CASSSPQSNTDTQYF; DNA: TGCGCCAGCAGCTCCCCACAGAGCAACACAGATACGCAGTATTTT
D: TRBD2; V: TRBV9; size: NA; J: TRBJ2-3; CDR3: CASSVRSSGGLDTQYF; DNA: TGTGCCAGCAGCGTGCGGTCTAGCGGGGGGCTAGATACGCAGTATTTT
D: TRBD2; V: TRBV30; size: NA; J: TRBJ2-2; CDR3: CAWSVGLAGGSGELFF; DNA: TGTGCCTGGAGTGTAGGGCTAGCGGGAGGATCGGGGGAGCTGTTTTTT
D: NA; V: TRBV6-6; size: NA; J: TRBJ2-1; CDR3: CASSYSRLDEQFF; DNA: TGTGCCAGCAGTTACTCTCGGCTAGACGAGCAGTTCTTC
D: NA; V: TRBV28; size: NA; J: TRBJ1-2; CDR3: CASSSPAQNYGYTF; DNA: TGTGCCAGCAGTTCCCCCGCGCAGAACTATGGCTACACCTTC
D: TRBD1; V: TRBV7-3; size: NA; J: TRBJ2-1; CDR3: CASSLWGTGDDNEQFF; DNA: TGTGCCAGCAGCTTATGGGGGACAGGGGATGACAATGAGCAGTTCTTC
D: NA; V: TRBV14; size: NA; J: TRBJ1-2; CDR3: CASSPGQLYGYTF; DNA: TGTGCCAGCAGCCCCGGACAGTTATATGGCTACACCTTC
D: NA; V: TRBV28; size: NA; J: TRBJ1-4; CDR3: CASSLATATNEKLFF; DNA: TGTGCCAGCAGTCTCGCAACCGCAACTAATGAAAAACTGTTTTTT
D: TRBD1; V: TRBV4-3; size: NA; J: TRBJ2-3; CDR3: CASSQFPGQGATTDTQYF; DNA: TGCGCCAGCAGCCAATTCCCGGGACAGGGGGCGACCACAGATACGCAGTATTTT
D: NA; V: TRBV7-7; size: NA; J: TRBJ2-2; CDR3: CASSSDQDRNTGELFF; DNA: TGTGCCAGCAGTTCCGACCAAGACAGAAACACCGGGGAGCTGTTTTTT
D: NA; V: TRBV18; size: NA; J: TRBJ1-4; CDR3: CASSPLSARSAEKLFF; DNA: TGTGCCAGCTCACCATTATCGGCCAGGTCGGCGGAAAAACTGTTTTTT
D: NA; V: TRBV6-6; size: NA; J: TRBJ1-2; CDR3: CASSYGISGGYTF; DNA: TGTGCCAGCAGTTACGGGATATCTGGGGGCTACACCTTC
D: NA; V: TRBV7-2; size: once; J: TRBJ2-7; CDR3: CASSPPGRPKQYF; DNA: TGTGCCAGCAGTCCGCCGGGGCGCCCAAAGCAGTACTTC
D: TRBD2; V: TRBV30; size: NA; J: TRBJ2-3; CDR3: CAWSVRASGTQYF; DNA: TGTGCCTGGAGTGTACGGGCTAGCGGAACGCAGTATTTT
D: TRBD1; V: TRBV18; size: NA; J: TRBJ2-3; CDR3: CASSPRQGTSSTDTQYF; DNA: TGTGCCAGCTCACCTCGACAGGGAACCTCTAGCACAGATACGCAGTATTTT
D: NA; V: TRBV9; size: NA; J: TRBJ1-1; CDR3: CASSDPSGEAENTEAFF; DNA: TGTGCCAGCAGCGACCCGTCAGGGGAGGCAGAGAACACTGAAGCTTTCTTT
D: NA; V: TRBV2; size: once; J: TRBJ2-7; CDR3: CASSEWQGRYEQYF; DNA: TGTGCCAGCAGTGAATGGCAGGGCAGGTACGAGCAGTACTTC
D: TRBD2; V: TRBV19; size: NA; J: TRBJ2-7; CDR3: CASRGGGVSYEQYF; DNA: TGTGCCAGTCGGGGGGGCGGCGTTAGCTACGAGCAGTACTTC
D: NA; V: TRBV19; size: NA; J: TRBJ1-3; CDR3: CASSPGTSGNTIYF; DNA: TGTGCCAGTAGTCCCGGTACCTCTGGAAACACCATATATTTT
D: NA; V: TRBV6-1; size: NA; J: TRBJ2-2; CDR3: CASSDWGRTGELFF; DNA: TGTGCCAGCAGTGATTGGGGGAGGACCGGGGAGCTGTTTTTT
D: NA; V: TRBV7-9; size: NA; J: TRBJ1-2; CDR3: CASTRRGGAGTF; DNA: TGTGCCAGCACCCGCCGAGGGGGAGCCGGTACCTTC
D: NA; V: TRBV6-5; size: NA; J: TRBJ2-7; CDR3: CASSYAARGHRNEQYF; DNA: TGTGCCAGCAGTTATGCAGCCAGGGGACATAGGAACGAGCAGTACTTC
D: NA; V: TRBV28; size: NA; J: TRBJ1-5; CDR3: CASSVGDQPQHF; DNA: TGTGCCAGCAGTGTCGGGGATCAGCCCCAGCATTTT
D: NA; V: TRBV9; size: NA; J: TRBJ1-2; CDR3: CASSVGTEDGYTF; DNA: TGTGCCAGCAGCGTAGGGACAGAAGATGGCTACACCTTC
D: TRBD1; V: TRBV7-9; size: NA; J: TRBJ1-1; CDR3: CASSFGVDRGKVVTEAFF; DNA: TGTGCCAGCAGCTTCGGTGTCGACAGGGGTAAGGTGGTGACTGAAGCTTTCTTT
D: NA; V: TRBV18; size: NA; J: TRBJ2-7; CDR3: CASSPRTEPYEQYF; DNA: TGTGCCAGCTCACCACGGACCGAGCCCTACGAGCAGTACTTC
D: TRBD2; V: TRBV28; size: NA; J: TRBJ2-5; CDR3: CASSPSGRPQETQYF; DNA: TGTGCCAGCAGTCCTAGCGGGAGGCCCCAAGAGACCCAGTACTTC
D: NA; V: TRBV4-3; size: NA; J: TRBJ1-4; CDR3: CASSHAPGGDEKLFF; DNA: TGCGCCAGCAGCCACGCTCCCGGGGGGGATGAAAAACTGTTTTTT
D: NA; V: TRBV27; size: few; J: TRBJ1-5; CDR3: CASSPDMLGNQPQHF; DNA: TGTGCCAGCAGTCCCGACATGCTTGGCAATCAGCCCCAGCATTTT
D: TRBD1; V: TRBV6-1; size: NA; J: TRBJ2-7; CDR3: CASSAQGAQSYEQYF; DNA: TGTGCCAGCAGCGCACAGGGGGCGCAATCCTACGAGCAGTACTTC
D: TRBD1; V: TRBV4-3; size: NA; J: TRBJ1-1; CDR3: CASSQANRGREAFF; DNA: TGCGCCAGCAGCCAGGCAAACAGGGGGCGTGAAGCTTTCTTT
D: NA; V: TRBV5-4; size: NA; J: TRBJ2-5; CDR3: CASSLGRPGGGLGETQYF; DNA: TGTGCCAGCAGCTTAGGTCGCCCCGGGGGCGGTTTGGGAGAGACCCAGTACTTC
D: TRBD1; V: TRBV12-5; size: once; J: TRBJ1-2; CDR3: CASGLRQGTRGYTF; DNA: TGTGCTAGTGGTTTACGACAGGGGACGCGCGGCTACACCTTC
D: NA; V: TRBV28; size: once; J: TRBJ1-2; CDR3: CASSFPIGGIGYTF; DNA: TGTGCCAGCAGTTTCCCGATTGGGGGAATTGGCTACACCTTC